One T cell receptor beta chain is described in this entry. Its antigen is unknown. The naive CD8 population came from CD45RO-negative cells selected for CCR7, without terminally differentiated effector memory CD45RA+ cells. The study enrolled healthy HIV-negative adults without recent acute infections or vaccinations as donors. V was cut by 1 base and J by 8 bases, with 20 bases left in between. The CDR3 contains 16 residues. Germline V gene data show CDR1 as GTSNPN and CDR2 as SVGIG (reference sequence). This specimen comes from a study of shared clonotypes between healthy human individuals. The study's findings and limits: Generally, naive subsets (rather than memory subsets) showed larger estimated richness.

Splitting of each subset's genomic DNA was done evenly across several immunoSEQ plates. The authors' processing: Filtering was not the same, since immunoSEQ gave junction-only sequences without quality scores. Sequenced by immunoSEQ multiplex PCR; TCRdb stores in-frame clones only, minus some. From that table come the V and J calls and clone size; the DNA was used to work out D and trimming. The sample yields some 2 million clones, just under 95% seen once. What was sequenced was naive CD8+ T cells sorted from blood. The chain combines TRBV30 with TRBJ1-4; possibly TRBD1 for D (6 bases). The receptor was isolated from a man between 18 and 29 years old in good health. The CDR3 region is CAWSGYPRTVDEKLFF. The CDR3 DNA reads TGTGCCTGGAGTGGTTATCCTAGGACAGTGGACGAAAAACTGTTTTTT.